One and the same sample provided the 28 T cell receptor beta chains below, sequenced in a study of graft-versus-host responses after intestinal transplantation. Their recognized antigens are unknown. Method: immunoSEQ multiplex PCR; TCRdb's copy keeps in-frame clones and lacks some. Of more than 100,000 clones in the sample, roughly 93% were seen once. Sequencing used unstimulated CD4+ T cells sorted from spleen or lymph node cells, obtained before intestinal transplant. The receptor source for this set is a human donor who received an intestinal transplant.

This chain connects TRBV6-1 to TRBJ1-2; D is possibly TRBD1 (5 bases). The CDR3 runs 14 residues. The germline CDR1 and CDR2 sequences are MNHNS and SASEGT. With 1 base removed from V and 8 bases from J, the gap between germline ends came to 14 bases. Here the CDR3 reads CASSEGNRWRGYTF. The CDR3 DNA reads as TGTGCCAGCAGTGAAGGGAACAGGTGGAGAGGCTACACCTTC.

The count of this clone is one. The chain links TRBV5-1 to TRBJ2-7; D may be TRBD1 or TRBD2 (6 bases each). Germline assignment: CDR1 SGHRS and CDR2 YFSETQ. The CDR3 sequence is 15 residues long. The V gene lost 0 bases and the J gene lost 0 bases, with 10 bases spanning the gap. CDR3 DNA: TGCGCCAGCAGCTTGGGAGGGGGGAACTCCTACGAGCAGTACTTC. Its protein is CASSLGGGNSYEQYF.

The V and J genes are TRBV19 and TRBJ2-2; D might be TRBD2 (6 bases). This CDR3 comprises 16 residues. The germline V gene encodes CDR1 LNHDA and CDR2 SQIVND (reference sequence). The ends were cut back, 7 bases at V and 4 bases at J, with 19 bases in the middle. The CDR3 loop is CASNDPAGRRTGELFF. The CDR3 DNA reads TGTGCCAGTAACGATCCGGCAGGGAGGCGCACCGGGGAGCTGTTTTTT.

V and J are TRBV7-2 and TRBJ2-1, with D perhaps matching TRBD1 (5 bases). The CDR3 consists of 16 residues. Trimming removed 5 bases from V and 8 bases from J, with 22 bases in between. Germline CDR1 is SGHTA and CDR2 is FQGNSA. The CDR3 is CASSKLPSGFPDEQFF. The CDR3 nucleotides read TGTGCCAGCAGCAAATTACCCTCAGGGTTTCCGGATGAGCAGTTCTTC.

This chain joins TRBV5-6 and TRBJ2-7, with D perhaps assigned TRBD1 or TRBD2 (5 bases each). The CDR3 length is 18 residues. V lost 4 bases, J lost 4 bases, and 27 bases lay in between. Germline V gives CDR1 SGHDT, CDR2 YYEEEE. CDR3 residues: CASSLARTGTPRKYEQYF. For the CDR3, the DNA is TGTGCCAGCAGCCTCGCTCGGACCGGGACCCCAAGGAAATACGAGCAGTACTTC.

The V call is TRBV19, the J call TRBJ1-1, with TRBD1 matching 9 bases. Trimming took 6 bases from V and 0 from J; bases not matched to a gene: 2. The CDR3 is made up of 14 amino acids. Germline values: CDR1 LNHDA, CDR2 SQIVND (reference sequence). CDR3: CASRDRGLNTEAFF. In DNA form, the CDR3 reads TGTGCCAGTAGGGACAGGGGTCTGAACACTGAAGCTTTCTTT.

This chain connects TRBV18 to TRBJ1-1; 9 bases match TRBD1. This CDR3 region has 14 residues. V lost 3 bases to trimming and J lost 1 base; unmatched junction nucleotides: 0. Germline V gene lookup returns CDR1 KGHSH and CDR2 LQKENI. This chain's CDR3 is CASSPDRGNTEAFF. The CDR3 DNA reads as TGTGCCAGCTCACCGGACAGGGGGAACACTGAAGCTTTCTTT.

The V call is TRBV28, the J call TRBJ2-6; no clear D gene. Germline V gene lookup returns CDR1 MDHEN and CDR2 SYDVKM. With 4 bases removed from V and 0 bases from J, the gap between germline ends came to 7 bases. The CDR3 sequence is 15 residues long. CDR3: CASSSDGSGANVLTF. The CDR3 DNA is TGTGCCAGCAGTTCGGACGGCTCTGGGGCCAACGTCCTGACTTTC.

As DNA, the CDR3 is TGTGCCAGCGGACTAGCGGGAATTTATGAGCAGTTCTTC. This translates into CASGLAGIYEQFF. This rearrangement joins TRBV25-1 to TRBJ2-1; 12 bases line up with TRBD2. The junction had 4 bases not matched to a gene; V was cut back by 8 bases and J by 8 bases. The CDR3 length is 13 residues. Germline V CDR1 and CDR2: MGHDK, SYGVNS.

V usage is TRBV6-6 and J usage is TRBJ1-2, with D possibly matching TRBD1 (6 bases). Germline V gives CDR1 MNHNY, CDR2 SVGAGI (reference sequence). The CDR3 length is 16 residues. V lost 6 bases, J lost 6 bases, and 23 bases lay in between. CDR3 nucleotide sequence: TGTGCCAGCAGCCCCGGGGGGGGGCTCGCTACTAATGGCTACACCTTC. Residues: CASSPGGGLATNGYTF.

This clone was recorded once. The rearrangement links TRBV30 to TRBJ2-7, with a tentative D call TRBD2 (5 bases). CDR3 length equals 12 residues. V lost 0 bases, J lost 4 bases, and 7 bases lay in between. Looked up from germline, CDR1 is GTSNPN and CDR2 is SVGIG (reference sequence). The DNA for the CDR3 is TGTGCCTGGAGTGTACTAGTGTACGAGCAGTACTTC. Residues: CAWSVLVYEQYF. The full variable domain, rest sourced from reference TRBV30 and TRBJ2-7, is SQTIHQWPATLVQPVGSPLSLECTVEGTSNPNLYWYRQAAGRGLQLLFYSVGIGQISSEVPQNLSASRPQDRQFILSSKKLLLSDSGFYLCAWSVLVYEQYFGPGTRLTVT.

The genes are TRBV6-1 and TRBJ2-7; D may correspond to TRBD1 or TRBD2 (5 bases each). Trimming left V 7 bases short and J 6 bases short, with 13 bases between. CDR3 length equals 12 residues. CDR1 and CDR2 (germline): MNHNS, SASEGT. The chain's CDR3 is CASTLGDLEQYF. For the CDR3, the DNA is TGTGCCAGCACATTAGGGGACCTCGAGCAGTACTTC.

This chain uses TRBV18 with TRBJ2-5; D possibly corresponds to TRBD1 (6 bases). The end of the DNA is better explained by TRBJ2-7, so the J call may be wrong. This CDR3 region has 14 residues. Per germline, CDR1 KGHSH and CDR2 LQKENI. The DNA of the CDR3 is TGTGCCAGCTCCAGGGGCGCCCTCACCTACGAGCAGTACTTC. Protein: CASSRGALTYEQYF.

This clone has just a few counts. The chain carries TRBV14 and TRBJ2-2, with unresolved D. This CDR3 is 18 amino acids long. Per germline, CDR1 SGHDN and CDR2 FVKESK. Between the trimmed V and J ends, which lost 1 base and 0 bases, there was a span of 15 bases. CDR3 in amino acids: CASSQARTELSNTGELFF. Written as DNA, the CDR3 is TGTGCCAGCAGCCAAGCCCGGACGGAACTTTCGAACACCGGGGAGCTGTTTTTT. Full variable domain (rest looked up from reference TRBV14 and TRBJ2-2): EAGVTQFPSHSVIEKGQTVTLRCDPISGHDNLYWYRRVMGKEIKFLLHFVKESKQDESGMPNNRFLAERTGGTYSTLKVQPAELEDSGVYFCASSQARTELSNTGELFFGEGSRLTVL.

This chain joins TRBV5-6 and TRBJ2-5; 11 nucleotides align to TRBD2. Germline CDR1 reads SGHDT; CDR2 reads YYEEEE. V gave up 2 bases and J gave up 2 bases; unmatched junction bases: 5. The CDR3 has 16 residues. CDR3 protein: CASSLRTSGSQETQYF. The CDR3 nucleotides read TGTGCCAGCAGCTTAAGGACTAGCGGGTCGCAAGAGACCCAGTACTTC.

This chain connects TRBV5-5 to TRBJ2-2; a possible D gene is TRBD1 (6 bases). CDR1 SGHKS and CDR2 YYEKEE come from the germline V gene (reference sequence). The CDR3 is 14 residues long. V lost 1 base, J lost 7 bases, and 11 bases lay in between. The CDR3 sequence is CASSLLGGDGELFF. The CDR3 coding sequence is TGTGCCAGCAGCTTGCTAGGGGGAGACGGGGAGCTGTTTTTT.

A single count supports this clone. This chain uses TRBV19 with TRBJ2-3, with 9 bases lining up with TRBD1. V was clipped by 6 bases and J by 2 bases; unmatched bases: 6. The germline V gene encodes CDR1 LNHDA and CDR2 SQIVND (reference sequence). The CDR3 contains 15 residues. CDR3 nucleotides: TGTGCCAGTAGCCGGACAGGGGAAGACACAGATACGCAGTATTTT. Translated: CASSRTGEDTDTQYF.

There are a few counts of this clone. This sequence joins TRBV7-3 and TRBJ1-2; D perhaps matches TRBD1 (6 bases). Germline loops: CDR1 SGHTA, CDR2 FQGTGA. CDR3 size: 14 residues. The ends were cut back, 4 bases at V and 8 bases at J, with 17 bases in the middle. In nucleotides, the CDR3 is TGTGCCAGCAGCTCGAGCCCGGGGGGCAGCGGCTACACCTTC. It encodes CASSSSPGGSGYTF.

This chain uses TRBV7-8 with TRBJ2-2; D unresolved. The CDR3 covers 11 residues. Germline V gene sequence: CDR1 SGHVS, CDR2 FQNEAQ. Trimming stripped 4 bases from V and 9 bases from J, with 6 bases between. The chain's CDR3 is CASSSRRELFF. Written as DNA, the CDR3 is TGTGCCAGCAGCTCTCGTAGGGAGCTGTTTTTT.

The V call is TRBV19, the J call TRBJ2-3; TRBD1 agrees at 8 bases. The CDR3 sequence is 12 residues long. The V segment lost 6 bases and the J segment 4 bases; nucleotides outside the gene matches: 0. CDR1 is LNHDA, CDR2 SQIVND, per germline (reference sequence). The CDR3 bases are TGTGCCAGTAGGGACAGGGCAGATACGCAGTATTTT. Translating it yields CASRDRADTQYF.

The J gene is TRBJ2-7, the V gene TRBV27; D unresolved. V was cut by 2 bases and J by 3 bases, with 8 bases left in between. CDR1 is MNHEY and CDR2 is SMNVEV in the germline V gene (reference sequence). This CDR3 has 13 residues. CDR3: CASSLRQDYEQYF. The CDR3 DNA follows: TGTGCCAGCAGTTTACGCCAGGACTACGAGCAGTACTTC.

This chain links TRBV5-6 with TRBJ2-1; D is undetermined. V shed 1 base and J shed 6 bases, with 14 bases lying between them. The germline CDR1 and CDR2 sequences are SGHDT and YYEEEE. The length of the CDR3 is 15 residues. The CDR3 spells CASSLTETVGNEQFF. The CDR3 DNA sequence: TGTGCCAGCAGCTTGACAGAAACGGTGGGCAATGAGCAGTTCTTC.

The V and J genes are TRBV5-1 and TRBJ2-1; either TRBD1 or TRBD2 may supply D (5 bases each). The germline V and J ends were trimmed by 6 bases and 3 bases, with 13 bases remaining between them. The length of the CDR3 is 14 residues. CDR1 and CDR2 from the germline V gene are SGHRS and YFSETQ. In DNA form, the CDR3 reads TGCGCCAGCACCAGGGACGGCAGCTACAATGAGCAGTTCTTC. This gives the protein CASTRDGSYNEQFF.

A single count supports this clone. The rearrangement joins TRBV14 to TRBJ2-1; D uncertain. The CDR3 sequence is 15 residues long. Germline CDR1 SGHDN, CDR2 FVKESK. V lost 4 bases to trimming and J lost 5 bases, with 15 bases between them. The CDR3 spells CASSPHTKWDNEQFF. As DNA, the CDR3 is TGTGCCAGCAGCCCCCATACTAAATGGGACAATGAGCAGTTCTTC.

This sequence joins TRBV10-3 and TRBJ2-7; TRBD1 matches 8 bases. V trimming: 0 bases; J trimming: 4 bases; junction bases outside the gene matches: 5. The CDR3 contains 15 residues. Germline V gene data show CDR1 as ENHRY and CDR2 as SYGVKD. DNA for the CDR3: TGTGCCATCAGTGAGTCCGGACAGGGCCCTTACGAGCAGTACTTC. Translation gives CAISESGQGPYEQYF.

The V gene is TRBV27, the J gene TRBJ1-1; 8 bases are shared with TRBD1. V shed 4 bases and J 8 bases; nucleotides not matched to a gene: 3. The CDR3 runs to 12 residues. CDR1 and CDR2 from the germline V gene are MNHEY and SMNVEV (reference sequence). CDR3 residues: CASSSGQVEAFF. In DNA, the CDR3 is TGTGCCAGCAGTTCGGGACAGGTCGAAGCTTTCTTT.

This chain connects TRBV2 to TRBJ2-4; D is ambiguous. There are 12 residues in the CDR3. Trimming pared 7 bases from V and 0 bases from J, leaving 4 bases between. Germline CDR1 SNHLY, CDR2 FYNNEI. For the CDR3, the DNA is TGTGCCAGCAAGCTAGCCAAAAACATTCAGTACTTC. It codes for CASKLAKNIQYF.

This sequence joins TRBV10-3 and TRBJ2-7; 8 bases line up with TRBD1. This CDR3 has 15 residues. The germline gives CDR1 ENHRY, CDR2 SYGVKD. V lost 0 bases and J lost 2; bases outside the gene matches: 3. CDR3 residues: CAISESTGGPYEQYF. CDR3 coding DNA: TGTGCCATCAGTGAGTCCACAGGGGGGCCCTACGAGCAGTACTTC.